The 31 T cell receptor beta chains below all came from one sample that was sequenced in a study of beta chain features in type 1 diabetes. No antigen has been assigned to these receptors. General study results and limits: When Type 1 diabetes patients were examined, their TCRB CDR3s proved moderately but significantly shorter in all four CD4+ subsets.

Isolated RNA was reverse transcribed in full, so expressed TCRB transcripts were sequenced. TCRdb keeps only in-frame clones here, not all; method: immunoSEQ multiplex PCR. The sample consists of roughly 300,000 clones, roughly a tenth of them appearing once. What was sequenced was central memory CD4+ T cells from blood. The receptors come from a man aged 25-45 years with type 1 diabetes.

The V gene is TRBV21-1, the J gene TRBJ2-7; the D call in the table, TRBD1, was not verified against the DNA. TRBV21-1 is deemed a pseudogene. The CDR3 totals 17 residues. The DNA for the CDR3 is TGTGCCAGCAGCAAAGCGCTCGTACAGGGGGATGAATACGAGCAGTACTTC. Encoded protein: CASSKALVQGDEYEQYF.

This clone was seen many times. The chain uses TRBV7-8 and TRBJ2-7; 9 positions agree with TRBD1. Trimming cost V 4 bases and J 6 bases; bases outside gene matches: 7. Germline CDR1 reads SGHVS; CDR2 reads FQNEAQ. CDR3 size: 14 residues. CDR3 sequence: CASSSTRTGVEQYF. The CDR3 coding sequence is TGTGCCAGCAGCTCCACTAGGACAGGGGTCGAGCAGTACTTC. The full variable domain, in which reference TRBV7-8 and TRBJ2-7 provide the parts outside the CDR3, is GAGVSQSPRYKVAKRGQDVALRCDPISGHVSLFWYQQALGQGPEFLTYFQNEAQLDKSGLPSDRFFAERPEGSVSTLKIQRTQQEDSAVYLCASSSTRTGVEQYFGPGTRLTVT.

In its sample, this clone was seen a few times. The chain combines TRBV30 with TRBJ2-5; TRBD2 matches at 9 bases. Trimming took 7 bases from V and 0 from J; bases not matched to a gene: 6. CDR1 is GTSNPN, CDR2 SVGIG, per germline (reference sequence). The CDR3 covers 14 residues. The CDR3, as DNA: TGTGCCTCCAACAGCGGGGGGTACCAAGAGACCCAGTACTTC. This gives the protein CASNSGGYQETQYF.

The chain is built from TRBV10-3 and TRBJ2-7; the D gene is possibly TRBD1 (7 bases). The CDR3 is 14 residues long. CDR1 and CDR2 (germline): ENHRY, SYGVKD. Trimming removed 4 bases at V and 7 bases at J, with 17 bases between. Here the CDR3 reads CAISGQGGAGEQYF. In DNA, the CDR3 is TGTGCCATCAGTGGACAGGGTGGGGCGGGGGAGCAGTACTTC.

The V call is TRBV11-2, the J call TRBJ2-3, with 7 bases aligning to TRBD1. Germline CDR1 reads SGHAT; CDR2 reads FQNNGV. CDR3 size: 15 residues. Losses at the gene ends were 5 bases for V and 6 bases for J; bases not matched to a gene: 11. This CDR3 is CASSNFRGIGDTQYF. For the CDR3, the DNA is TGTGCCAGCAGCAATTTCAGGGGGATAGGGGATACGCAGTATTTT.

CDR3 in amino acids: CASSESPGVSGNTIYF. The DNA of the CDR3 is TGTGCCAGCAGTGAATCTCCCGGGGTCTCTGGAAACACCATATATTTT. V is TRBV2 and J is TRBJ1-3; no clear D gene. This CDR3 is built from 16 residues. CDR1 is SNHLY and CDR2 is FYNNEI in the germline V gene. Trimming took off 2 bases at V and 0 bases at J, with 11 bases between the two ends. Based on the CDR3 plus reference TRBV2 and TRBJ1-3, the full variable domain is EPEVTQTPSHQVTQMGQEVILRCVPISNHLYFYWYRQILGQKVEFLVSFYNNEISEKSEIFDDQFSVERPDGSNFTLKIRSTKLEDSAMYFCASSESPGVSGNTIYFGEGSWLTVV.

This clone was counted only a few times. The CDR3 region is CASSTSWVGRNTEAFF. The DNA of the CDR3 is TGCGCCAGCAGCACCTCTTGGGTAGGGAGGAACACTGAAGCTTTCTTT. V usage is TRBV5-1 and J usage is TRBJ1-1; D uncertain. This CDR3 is 16 amino acids long. The germline V gene encodes CDR1 SGHRS and CDR2 YFSETQ. V was pared by 4 bases and J by 1 base, with 17 bases between.

The chain combines TRBV4-2 with TRBJ2-5, with TRBD2 identical over 8 bases. Germline assignment: CDR1 LGHNA and CDR2 YNFKEQ. The trim removed 0 bases at V and 3 bases at J, leaving 3 bases unmatched. The length of the CDR3 is 15 residues. The CDR3 protein is CASSQDLLAEETQYF. CDR3 nucleotide sequence: TGTGCCAGCAGCCAAGACCTACTAGCGGAAGAGACCCAGTACTTC.

This clone showed up many times. The V and J genes are TRBV11-2 and TRBJ2-7, with 7 positions matching TRBD1. This CDR3 contains 16 residues. CDR1 is SGHAT and CDR2 is FQNNGV in the germline V gene. The junction had 7 bases not matched to a gene; V was cut back by 1 base and J by 1 base. CDR3 amino acids: CASSLAPKGASYEQYF. The CDR3 coding sequence is TGTGCCAGCAGCTTAGCCCCGAAGGGGGCATCCTACGAGCAGTACTTC.

At least ten counts were recorded for this clone. This chain uses TRBV28 with TRBJ2-3, with 9 bases lining up with TRBD1. With V trimmed by 6 bases and J by 6 bases, 7 bases remained unmatched. The germline V gene has CDR1 MDHEN and CDR2 SYDVKM. The CDR3 contains 14 residues. The CDR3 here is CASRATGGGDTQYF. The DNA for the CDR3 is TGTGCCAGCAGGGCGACAGGGGGTGGGGATACGCAGTATTTT. The variable domain in full, completed from reference TRBV28 and TRBJ2-3, reads DVKVTQSSRYLVKRTGEKVFLECVQDMDHENMFWYRQDPGLGLRLIYFSYDVKMKEKGDIPEGYSVSREKKERFSLILESASTNQTSMYLCASRATGGGDTQYFGPGTRLTVL.

The chain couples TRBV7-9 to TRBJ2-1; no definite D call. V lost 5 bases and J 2 bases, leaving 13 bases between the germline ends. This CDR3 comprises 15 residues. Germline CDR1 reads SEHNR; CDR2 reads FQNEAQ (reference sequence). The CDR3 nucleotides are TGTGCCAGCAGCCCCCTGGGGTTGGCCTACAATGAGCAGTTCTTC. Its translation: CASSPLGLAYNEQFF.

This clone has at least ten counts. The rearrangement links TRBV28 to TRBJ2-1; D ambiguous. Trimming removed 6 bases at V and 7 bases at J, with 13 bases between. This CDR3 spans 13 amino acids. Germline V CDR1 and CDR2: MDHEN, SYDVKM. The CDR3: CASRLGRANEQFF. The CDR3 nucleotides are TGTGCCAGCAGACTGGGTAGGGCTAATGAGCAGTTCTTC.

This clone was seen a few times. The rearrangement joins TRBV5-8 to TRBJ1-1; D not certain. With 5 bases removed from V and 7 bases from J, the gap between germline ends came to 18 bases. The CDR3 covers 14 residues. Germline values: CDR1 SGHTS, CDR2 YDEGEE. The CDR3 is CASRSTGHLNEAFF. In DNA, the CDR3 is TGTGCCAGCAGAAGTACGGGCCACCTAAATGAAGCTTTCTTT.

This clone was found a few times. This rearrangement joins TRBV6-5 to TRBJ2-1, with D hard to call. Germline CDR1 MNHEY, CDR2 SVGAGI. This CDR3 has 15 amino acids. Trimming pared 5 bases from V and 0 bases from J, leaving 11 bases between. CDR3 protein: CASSRTAFSYNEQFF. The DNA for the CDR3 is TGTGCCAGCAGTCGGACCGCCTTCTCCTACAATGAGCAGTTCTTC.

This clone was found many times. The rearrangement uses TRBV7-2 and TRBJ2-3; D ambiguous. CDR1 and CDR2 from the germline V gene are SGHTA and FQGNSA. Trimming cost V 7 bases and J 2 bases, with 13 bases left between them. The CDR3 contains 14 residues. The CDR3 loop reads CASIQSRNTDTQYF. Here the CDR3 DNA reads TGTGCCAGCATCCAATCGCGGAACACAGATACGCAGTATTTT.

The V call is TRBV2, the J call TRBJ1-2, with a weak D call TRBD1 (5 bases). The CDR3 runs 12 residues. Trimming cost V 3 bases and J 7 bases, with 9 bases left between them. Germline values: CDR1 SNHLY, CDR2 FYNNEI. DNA for the CDR3: TGTGCCAGCAGTGATCGGGGCGGTGGCTACACCTTC. Translation: CASSDRGGGYTF. The variable domain in full, with the rest retrieved from reference TRBV2 and TRBJ1-2, is EPEVTQTPSHQVTQMGQEVILRCVPISNHLYFYWYRQILGQKVEFLVSFYNNEISEKSEIFDDQFSVERPDGSNFTLKIRSTKLEDSAMYFCASSDRGGGYTFGSGTRLTVV.

This clone came up many times. The chain combines TRBV29-1 with TRBJ2-7; D is perhaps TRBD2 (6 bases). This CDR3 is 14 amino acids long. V lost 6 bases, J lost 0 bases, and 15 bases lay in between. The germline V gene encodes CDR1 SQVTM and CDR2 ANQGSEA. This chain's CDR3 is CSVTAGGSSYEQYF. For the CDR3, the DNA is TGCAGCGTGACCGCTGGGGGGAGCTCCTACGAGCAGTACTTC.

This clone was counted a few times. This sequence joins TRBV9 and TRBJ2-3; D ambiguous. V was cut by 4 bases and J by 1 base, with 19 bases left in between. CDR1 is SGDLS, CDR2 YYNGEE, per germline. The CDR3 is 17 amino acids. DNA of the CDR3: TGTGCCAGCAGCCTTACCCCCCGGGCTAGTGGCACAGATACGCAGTATTTT. Its translation is CASSLTPRASGTDTQYF.

The rearrangement links TRBV6-1 to TRBJ2-7, with D possibly matching TRBD1 (5 bases). Trimming left V 6 bases short and J 2 bases short, with 11 bases between. CDR1 is MNHNS and CDR2 is SASEGT in the germline V gene. The CDR3 spans 13 residues. CDR3 residues: CASRETATYEQYF. The DNA for the CDR3 is TGTGCCAGCAGAGAGACAGCCACCTACGAGCAGTACTTC.

There are many counts of this clone. The chain carries TRBV10-3 and TRBJ2-1; D gene ambiguous. This CDR3 comprises 12 residues. Germline CDR1 ENHRY, CDR2 SYGVKD. V shed 0 bases and J shed 6 bases, with 3 bases lying between them. The CDR3 region has the DNA TGTGCCATCAGTGAGTCGAGCAATGAGCAGTTCTTC. It yields the protein CAISESSNEQFF.

The CDR3 loop reads CASSQDPPLNSGGRNEQFF. CDR3 coding DNA: TGCGCCAGCAGCCAAGATCCCCCATTAAATAGCGGGGGGCGCAATGAGCAGTTCTTC. This chain connects TRBV4-3 to TRBJ2-1, with 10 bases aligning to TRBD2. V shed 0 bases, J shed 6 bases, and the junction held 14 bases outside the gene matches. CDR1 is LGHNA, CDR2 YSLEER, per germline. The CDR3 totals 19 residues.

The chain carries TRBV7-6 and TRBJ2-5; 8 nucleotides align to TRBD1. Germline CDR1 SGHVS, CDR2 FNYEAQ. Unmatched junction bases numbered 9, after V lost 7 bases and J lost 2 bases. The CDR3 covers 15 residues. The CDR3 sequence: CASTLAGGRQETQYF. DNA of the CDR3: TGTGCCAGCACCCTAGCAGGGGGCAGACAAGAGACCCAGTACTTC.

A few counts support this clone. The genes are TRBV2 and TRBJ2-7; D may be TRBD1 or TRBD2 (6 bases each). Trimming pared 11 bases from V and 11 bases from J, leaving 22 bases between. The CDR3 spans 12 residues. The V gene's germline CDR1 is SNHLY and CDR2 FYNNEI. The CDR3, as DNA: TGTGCCGGAGGGGGAAGGTGGGAGATCAAGTACTTC. Protein product: CAGGGRWEIKYF.

This clone was observed a few times. The chain combines TRBV19 with TRBJ2-2, with D unresolved. CDR1 and CDR2 (germline): LNHDA, SQIVND (reference sequence). V lost 5 bases to trimming and J lost 5 bases, with 6 bases between them. This CDR3 comprises 12 residues. The CDR3 coding sequence is TGTGCCAGTAGTCTTAGGACCGGGGAGCTGTTTTTT. Its protein product is CASSLRTGELFF.

This rearrangement joins TRBV7-2 to TRBJ1-2, with 7 bases that match TRBD1. V dropped 8 bases and J dropped 7; count of bases not matched to a gene: 10. The CDR3 is made up of 13 amino acids. Germline CDR1 SGHTA, CDR2 FQGNSA. DNA of the CDR3: TGTGCCAGCGCCTACTCAGGGGGGTCTGGCTACACCTTC. Protein product: CASAYSGGSGYTF.

A few counts support this clone. This rearrangement joins TRBV20-1 to TRBJ2-1, with D hard to call. V lost 0 bases to trimming and J lost 15 bases, with 12 bases between them. From germline, CDR1 is DFQATT and CDR2 SNEGSKA (reference sequence). CDR3 size: 11 residues. Here the CDR3 reads CSARDVDPVFF. The CDR3 region has the DNA TGCAGTGCTAGAGATGTGGACCCGGTGTTCTTC.

This clone was seen a handful of times. This rearrangement joins TRBV25-1 to TRBJ2-3, with no clear D. CDR1 MGHDK and CDR2 SYGVNS come from the germline V gene. Trimming took 1 base from V and 2 from J, leaving 4 bases between them. The CDR3 length is 13 residues. CDR3 DNA: TGTGCCAGCAGTGAATGGGACACAGATACGCAGTATTTT. Encoded protein: CASSEWDTDTQYF.

J is TRBJ2-5 and V is TRBV19; the D is unclear. The V and J ends lost 6 bases and 5 bases respectively, with 16 bases between them. The CDR3 runs to 14 residues. CDR1 LNHDA and CDR2 SQIVND come from the germline V gene (reference sequence). The CDR3 sequence: CASSVGPLGETQYF. The CDR3 coding sequence is TGTGCCAGTAGCGTCGGACCCCTGGGGGAGACCCAGTACTTC.

The V call is TRBV7-2, the J call TRBJ1-5, with no clear D. V dropped 3 bases and J dropped 7 bases, with 13 bases sitting between them. This CDR3 has 14 amino acids. CDR1 and CDR2 (germline): SGHTA, FQGNSA. As DNA, the CDR3 is TGTGCCAGCAGCTTGGGGTTCGAGGGACAGCCCCAGCATTTT. This sequence encodes CASSLGFEGQPQHF. The full variable domain, in which reference TRBV7-2 and TRBJ1-5 provide the parts outside the CDR3, is GAGVSQSPSNKVTEKGKDVELRCDPISGHTALYWYRQSLGQGLEFLIYFQGNSAPDKSGLPSDRFSAERTGGSVSTLTIQRTQQEDSAVYLCASSLGFEGQPQHFGDGTRLSIL.

This clone was counted a few times. V gene TRBV4-3 combines with J gene TRBJ2-5, with D possibly TRBD2 on 6 matching bases. V was pared by 4 bases and J by 5 bases, with 11 bases between. Germline CDR1 reads LGHNA; CDR2 reads YSLEER. The CDR3 sequence is 13 residues long. CDR3 loop: CASSLSGGETQYF. The CDR3 region has the DNA TGCGCCAGCAGCCTCTCTGGGGGGGAGACCCAGTACTTC.

V and J are TRBV6-6 and TRBJ1-1; D is perhaps TRBD1 (6 bases). Germline V lookup: CDR1 MNHNY, CDR2 SVGAGI (reference sequence). The CDR3 covers 14 residues. V lost 8 bases and J 1 base, leaving 14 bases between the germline ends. The CDR3: CASGGDRQNTEAFF. The CDR3 DNA follows: TGTGCCAGCGGGGGCGACAGGCAGAACACTGAAGCTTTCTTT.